The rows below give T cell receptor beta chains drawn from one sample of a study of CD8 T cells in Susac syndrome. TCRdb reanalysed the immunoSEQ multiplex PCR reads using MiXCR and keeps one entry per CDR3 protein. Of about 190,000 distinct CDR3 sequences in the sample, 95% were seen once. The sequencing sample was made of CD8+ T cells from PBMCs. The receptor source for this set is a human donor with Susac syndrome. The CDR3 runs from the conserved cysteine through the conserved F or W. D genes are given only for firm matches. Clone size is given for some rows only: seen once, a few or many times, or a class if the clone is expanded.

V gene: TRBV4-2; D gene: NA; J gene: TRBJ2-7; clone size: NA; CDR3 protein: CASSQEGLEVYEQYF; CDR3 DNA: TGTGCCAGCAGCCAAGAAGGCTTAGAGGTCTACGAGCAGTACTTC
V gene: TRBV2; D gene: NA; J gene: TRBJ2-3; clone size: NA; CDR3 protein: CASSLTGTSTDTQYF; CDR3 DNA: TGTGCCAGCAGTCTAACAGGGACTAGCACAGATACGCAGTATTTT
V gene: TRBV6-5; D gene: NA; J gene: TRBJ1-5; clone size: NA; CDR3 protein: CASSYSYRDGQPQHF; CDR3 DNA: TGTGCCAGCAGTTACTCGTACAGGGATGGGCAGCCCCAGCATTTT
V gene: TRBV13; D gene: NA; J gene: TRBJ1-1; clone size: NA; CDR3 protein: CASSTRSLNTEAFF; CDR3 DNA: TGTGCCAGCAGCACACGATCTTTGAACACTGAAGCTTTCTTT
V gene: TRBV9; D gene: NA; J gene: TRBJ2-1; clone size: NA; CDR3 protein: CASSGGSYGIYNEQFF; CDR3 DNA: TGTGCCAGCAGCGGTGGGTCCTATGGGATCTACAATGAGCAGTTCTTC
V gene: TRBV6-6; D gene: TRBD2; J gene: TRBJ2-7; clone size: NA; CDR3 protein: CASSRQTSGSYEQYF; CDR3 DNA: TGTGCCAGCAGTCGCCAGACTAGCGGGAGTTACGAGCAGTACTTC
V gene: TRBV5-6; D gene: TRBD2; J gene: TRBJ2-1; clone size: NA; CDR3 protein: CASSLAIAGASEQFF; CDR3 DNA: TGTGCCAGCAGCTTGGCCATAGCGGGAGCCTCTGAGCAGTTCTTC
V gene: TRBV5-6; D gene: TRBD1; J gene: TRBJ2-7; clone size: NA; CDR3 protein: CASSFTGVSEQYF; CDR3 DNA: TGTGCCAGCAGCTTCACAGGGGTGAGCGAGCAGTACTTC
V gene: TRBV25-1; D gene: NA; J gene: TRBJ2-1; clone size: NA; CDR3 protein: CASREGATQGSSYNEQFF; CDR3 DNA: TGTGCCAGCAGGGAGGGGGCGACTCAGGGGAGCTCCTACAATGAGCAGTTCTTC
V gene: TRBV5-6; D gene: NA; J gene: TRBJ2-5; clone size: NA; CDR3 protein: CASSLEAGPGIRETQYF; CDR3 DNA: TGTGCCAGCAGCTTGGAAGCAGGCCCAGGGATTCGGGAGACCCAGTACTTC
V gene: TRBV9; D gene: NA; J gene: TRBJ1-2; clone size: NA; CDR3 protein: CASGQDGGYTF; CDR3 DNA: TGTGCCAGCGGGCAGGACGGCGGCTACACCTTC
V gene: TRBV4-1; D gene: TRBD2; J gene: TRBJ2-4; clone size: NA; CDR3 protein: CASSQERLEVAGANIQYF; CDR3 DNA: TGCGCCAGCAGCCAAGAAAGGCTAGAGGTAGCGGGGGCCAACATTCAGTACTTC
V gene: TRBV2; D gene: NA; J gene: TRBJ2-2; clone size: NA; CDR3 protein: CASSDLSGELFF; CDR3 DNA: TGTGCCAGCAGTGATTTGAGCGGGGAGCTGTTTTTT
V gene: TRBV25-1; D gene: NA; J gene: TRBJ1-5; clone size: NA; CDR3 protein: CASSEYYSNQPQHF; CDR3 DNA: TGTGCCAGCAGTGAATACTACAGTAATCAGCCCCAGCATTTT
V gene: TRBV2; D gene: NA; J gene: TRBJ1-4; clone size: NA; CDR3 protein: CASSEPIDRRELFF; CDR3 DNA: TGTGCCAGCAGTGAGCCCATAGACCGCCGAGAACTGTTTTTT
V gene: TRBV7-9; D gene: NA; J gene: TRBJ2-5; clone size: NA; CDR3 protein: CASSLELQETQYF; CDR3 DNA: TGTGCCAGCAGCTTAGAACTCCAAGAGACCCAGTACTTC
V gene: TRBV13; D gene: TRBD1; J gene: TRBJ1-2; clone size: once; CDR3 protein: CASSLGSGTGALGYTF; CDR3 DNA: TGTGCCAGCAGCTTAGGTAGCGGGACAGGGGCTCTCGGCTACACCTTC
V gene: TRBV7-7; D gene: TRBD1; J gene: TRBJ2-5; clone size: NA; CDR3 protein: CASSSGQAKETQYF; CDR3 DNA: TGTGCTAGCAGTTCGGGACAGGCAAAAGAGACCCAGTACTTC
V gene: TRBV9; D gene: NA; J gene: TRBJ1-2; clone size: NA; CDR3 protein: CASSVARGPNSYGYTF; CDR3 DNA: TGTGCCAGCAGCGTAGCAAGGGGACCCAACTCCTATGGCTACACCTTC
V gene: TRBV7-9; D gene: NA; J gene: TRBJ2-2; clone size: once; CDR3 protein: CANKPPTRQAVNTGELFF; CDR3 DNA: TGTGCCAACAAACCCCCTACCCGGCAGGCTGTAAACACCGGGGAGCTGTTTTTT
V gene: TRBV5-4; D gene: TRBD1; J gene: TRBJ1-2; clone size: NA; CDR3 protein: CASSLDLGTGPIGYTF; CDR3 DNA: TGTGCCAGCAGCTTGGATCTCGGGACAGGGCCAATCGGCTACACCTTC
V gene: TRBV5-4; D gene: NA; J gene: TRBJ2-7; clone size: once; CDR3 protein: CASSLRVGGEQYF; CDR3 DNA: TGTGCCAGCAGCTTGCGTGTGGGAGGCGAGCAGTACTTC
V gene: TRBV7-9; D gene: NA; J gene: TRBJ1-4; clone size: NA; CDR3 protein: CASSLAPGGEKLFF; CDR3 DNA: TGTGCCAGCAGCTTAGCACCGGGGGGAGAAAAACTGTTTTTT
V gene: TRBV10-3; D gene: NA; J gene: TRBJ2-1; clone size: NA; CDR3 protein: CAISDENRENEQFF; CDR3 DNA: TGTGCCATCAGTGACGAAAACAGGGAAAATGAGCAGTTCTTC
V gene: TRBV5-1; D gene: TRBD1; J gene: TRBJ2-2; clone size: NA; CDR3 protein: CASKQGANTGELFF; CDR3 DNA: TGCGCCAGTAAACAGGGGGCGAACACCGGGGAGCTGTTTTTT
V gene: TRBV5-6; D gene: NA; J gene: TRBJ2-2; clone size: NA; CDR3 protein: CASSLYSRVGPGELFF; CDR3 DNA: TGTGCCAGCAGCTTGTATAGTAGGGTCGGGCCCGGGGAGCTGTTTTTT
V gene: TRBV13; D gene: TRBD1; J gene: TRBJ1-1; clone size: NA; CDR3 protein: CASSLGLGQDKAFF; CDR3 DNA: TGTGCCAGCAGCTTAGGACTCGGACAGGACAAAGCTTTCTTT
V gene: TRBV6-5; D gene: NA; J gene: TRBJ2-1; clone size: NA; CDR3 protein: CASSYSRGYNEQFF; CDR3 DNA: TGTGCCAGCAGTTACTCGAGAGGATACAATGAGCAGTTCTTC
V gene: TRBV9; D gene: NA; J gene: TRBJ2-7; clone size: NA; CDR3 protein: CASSVGGPSYEQYF; CDR3 DNA: TGTGCCAGCAGCGTAGGAGGGCCCTCCTACGAGCAGTACTTC
V gene: TRBV4-1; D gene: TRBD1; J gene: TRBJ2-2; clone size: NA; CDR3 protein: CASSQPQGAAGELFF; CDR3 DNA: TGCGCCAGCAGCCAGCCCCAGGGGGCTGCCGGGGAGCTGTTTTTT
V gene: TRBV12-3/TRBV12-4; D gene: TRBD1; J gene: TRBJ2-1; clone size: once; CDR3 protein: CASTQRTGDNEQFF; CDR3 DNA: TGTGCCAGCACACAGCGGACAGGGGACAATGAGCAGTTCTTC
V gene: TRBV2; D gene: NA; J gene: TRBJ1-2; clone size: NA; CDR3 protein: CASSERGPIYGYTF; CDR3 DNA: TGTGCCAGCAGTGAAAGGGGCCCTATCTATGGCTACACCTTC
V gene: TRBV7-8; D gene: NA; J gene: TRBJ2-7; clone size: few; CDR3 protein: CASSPYYEQYF; CDR3 DNA: TGTGCCAGCAGCCCCTACTACGAGCAGTACTTC
V gene: TRBV12-3/TRBV12-4; D gene: TRBD2; J gene: TRBJ2-5; clone size: once; CDR3 protein: CASSRAGAGEETQYF; CDR3 DNA: TGTGCCAGCAGTAGAGCGGGGGCGGGGGAAGAGACCCAGTACTTC
V gene: TRBV3-1; D gene: NA; J gene: TRBJ2-2; clone size: NA; CDR3 protein: CASRHGLDGGELFF; CDR3 DNA: TGTGCCAGCAGGCACGGACTCGACGGCGGGGAGCTGTTTTTT
V gene: TRBV29-1; D gene: NA; J gene: TRBJ1-1; clone size: NA; CDR3 protein: CSVEMWGDTEAFF; CDR3 DNA: TGCAGCGTTGAGATGTGGGGGGACACTGAAGCTTTCTTT
V gene: TRBV30; D gene: TRBD1; J gene: TRBJ1-1; clone size: NA; CDR3 protein: CAWSRTGGTEAFF; CDR3 DNA: TGTGCCTGGAGTCGTACAGGGGGCACTGAAGCTTTCTTT
V gene: TRBV7-3; D gene: TRBD2; J gene: TRBJ2-3; clone size: NA; CDR3 protein: CASSLAGGPNTDTQYF; CDR3 DNA: TGTGCCAGCAGCTTAGCGGGGGGGCCTAACACAGATACGCAGTATTTT
V gene: TRBV7-9; D gene: TRBD2; J gene: TRBJ2-1; clone size: NA; CDR3 protein: CASSLWRREGWEQFF; CDR3 DNA: TGTGCCAGCAGCTTATGGCGGCGGGAGGGCTGGGAGCAGTTCTTC
V gene: TRBV10-3; D gene: NA; J gene: TRBJ2-2; clone size: NA; CDR3 protein: CAISEEGLAGELFF; CDR3 DNA: TGTGCCATCAGTGAGGAGGGATTGGCCGGGGAGCTGTTTTTT
V gene: TRBV20-1; D gene: NA; J gene: TRBJ2-5; clone size: NA; CDR3 protein: CSARESWGREETQYF; CDR3 DNA: TGCAGTGCTAGAGAGAGCTGGGGGCGGGAAGAGACCCAGTACTTC
V gene: TRBV2; D gene: TRBD2; J gene: TRBJ2-1; clone size: NA; CDR3 protein: CASEGTSGINEQFF; CDR3 DNA: TGTGCCAGCGAAGGGACTAGCGGGATCAATGAGCAGTTCTTC
V gene: TRBV30; D gene: TRBD1; J gene: TRBJ1-6; clone size: NA; CDR3 protein: CAWSVVAGAGGFSPLHF; CDR3 DNA: TGTGCCTGGAGTGTTGTTGCCGGAGCAGGGGGTTTTTCACCCCTCCACTTT
V gene: TRBV29-1; D gene: TRBD1; J gene: TRBJ1-2; clone size: once; CDR3 protein: CSVQTGAYGYTF; CDR3 DNA: TGCAGCGTCCAGACAGGGGCCTATGGCTACACCTTC
V gene: TRBV7-8; D gene: NA; J gene: TRBJ2-1; clone size: NA; CDR3 protein: CASSPDSEEQFF; CDR3 DNA: TGTGCCAGCAGCCCGGACTCGGAGGAGCAGTTCTTC
V gene: TRBV14; D gene: TRBD1; J gene: TRBJ1-2; clone size: once; CDR3 protein: CASSPPWDSINYGYTF; CDR3 DNA: TGTGCCAGCAGCCCACCTTGGGACAGCATTAACTATGGCTACACCTTC